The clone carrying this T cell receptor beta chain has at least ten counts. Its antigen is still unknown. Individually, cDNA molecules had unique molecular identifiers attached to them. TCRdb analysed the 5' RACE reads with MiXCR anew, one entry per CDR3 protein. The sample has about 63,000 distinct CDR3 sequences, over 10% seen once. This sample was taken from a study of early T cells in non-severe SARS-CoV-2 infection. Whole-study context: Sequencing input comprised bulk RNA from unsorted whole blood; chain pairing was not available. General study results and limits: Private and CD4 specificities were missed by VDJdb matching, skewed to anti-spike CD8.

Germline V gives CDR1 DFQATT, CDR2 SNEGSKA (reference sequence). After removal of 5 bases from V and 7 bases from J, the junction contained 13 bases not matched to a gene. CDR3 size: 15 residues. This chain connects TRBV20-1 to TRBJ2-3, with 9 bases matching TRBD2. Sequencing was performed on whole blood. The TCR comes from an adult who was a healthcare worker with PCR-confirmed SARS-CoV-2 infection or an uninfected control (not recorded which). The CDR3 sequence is CSASPAGGDRHTQYF. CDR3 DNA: TGCAGTGCTTCCCCGGCGGGGGGGGACCGACATACGCAGTATTTT.